The 16 T cell receptor beta chains presented below share a single source sample, sequenced in a study of blood T cells in healthy people across ages. Sample-barcoded 5' priming and a J-beta primer mix drove a second PCR of roughly 6 to 12 cycles. TCRdb analysed the 5' RACE reads with MiXCR anew, one entry per CDR3 protein. There are more than 900,000 distinct CDR3 sequences in the sample; approximately 26% occur only once, and around 0.75% lies in the top ten. This sample was shared with a second study, whose subject was T cells of mothers and their children.

Sample: blood. These receptors were obtained from a girl aged 2 to 10 in good health.

There are a few counts of this clonotype. The rearrangement joins TRBV5-1 to TRBJ1-6; 7 positions match TRBD1. CDR3 size: 16 residues. The V segment lost 4 bases and the J segment 6 bases; nucleotides outside the gene matches: 10. Germline CDR1 reads SGHRS; CDR2 reads YFSETQ. The CDR3 sequence: CASSRITGTANSPLHF. The DNA for the CDR3 is TGCGCCAGCAGCCGCATCACCGGGACAGCTAATTCACCCCTCCACTTT.

This clonotype was detected only a few times. The CDR3 is CSVVKREQFF. CDR3 DNA: TGCAGCGTTGTGAAGCGGGAACAGTTCTTC. The V gene is TRBV29-1, the J gene TRBJ2-1, with 7 bases that match TRBD2. This CDR3 has 10 amino acids. The germline V gene has CDR1 SQVTM and CDR2 ANQGSEA. The trim removed 4 bases at V and 13 bases at J, leaving 4 bases unmatched.

The chain carries TRBV7-2 and TRBJ2-3, with TRBD2 matching 7 bases. The germline V gene has CDR1 SGHTA and CDR2 FQGNSA. V was pared by 7 bases and J by 0 bases, with 7 bases of the junction left unmatched. The CDR3 covers 15 residues. The CDR3 DNA is TGTGCCAGCATCGAAGGGAGGGCTAGCACAGATACGCAGTATTTT. This gives the protein CASIEGRASTDTQYF.

The genes are TRBV12-3 or TRBV12-4 and TRBJ2-6; D is ambiguous. The V end lost 4 bases, the J end lost 1 base, and 17 bases lay between the germline ends. The CDR3 runs 18 residues. The CDR3 sequence is CASSSLGPGLSGANVLTF. The CDR3 DNA follows: TGTGCCAGCAGTTCCCTGGGCCCGGGCTTATCTGGGGCCAACGTCCTGACTTTC.

This clonotype was detected a few times. The CDR3 DNA reads TGCAGCGTTGAGCAGGGGAAGGTAGAGACCCAGTACTTC. This encodes CSVEQGKVETQYF. V is TRBV29-1 and J is TRBJ2-5; the D gene is possibly TRBD1 (6 bases). The CDR3 consists of 13 residues. Germline loops: CDR1 SQVTM, CDR2 ANQGSEA. V was pared by 3 bases and J by 4 bases, with 12 bases between.

This clonotype was counted a few times. The V gene is TRBV6-5, the J gene TRBJ2-3, with TRBD2 identical over 9 bases. V lost 6 bases to trimming and J lost 6 bases; unmatched junction nucleotides: 7. CDR1 and CDR2 (germline): MNHEY, SVGAGI. The CDR3 loop spans 14 amino acids. In DNA, the CDR3 is TGTGCCAGCAGCCTAAGGAGCGGGAGGGATACGCAGTATTTT. It encodes CASSLRSGRDTQYF.

J is TRBJ2-1 and V is TRBV6-2 or TRBV6-3; 8 nucleotides agree with TRBD2. The CDR3 runs to 15 residues. V dropped 5 bases and J dropped 5; count of bases not matched to a gene: 8. Germline loops: CDR1 MNHEY, CDR2 SVGEGT. The CDR3 DNA reads as TGTGCCAGCAGTACCTCCGGGACTAGAAACAATGAGCAGTTCTTC. Translated, it gives CASSTSGTRNNEQFF.

This clonotype showed up just a few times. The chain has TRBV7-9 and TRBJ2-5, with D possibly being TRBD1 (6 bases). Germline V gene data show CDR1 as SEHNR and CDR2 as FQNEAQ (reference sequence). The CDR3 loop spans 16 amino acids. V shed 2 bases and J shed 0 bases, with 13 bases lying between them. CDR3 in amino acids: CASSLRPTGYQETQYF. DNA for the CDR3: TGTGCCAGCAGCTTAAGGCCCACAGGGTACCAAGAGACCCAGTACTTC. Using reference TRBV7-9 and TRBJ2-5 for the parts outside the CDR3, the full variable domain is DTGVSQNPRHKITKRGQNVTFRCDPISEHNRLYWYRQTLGQGPEFLTYFQNEAQLEKSRLLSDRFSAERPKGSFSTLEIQRTEQGDSAMYLCASSLRPTGYQETQYFGPGTRLLVL.

The chain couples TRBV11-2 to TRBJ2-7; maybe TRBD2 (5 bases). Germline V gene data show CDR1 as SGHAT and CDR2 as FQNNGV. The CDR3 spans 15 residues. The V end was cut by 1 base, the J end by 5 bases, with 15 bases between. The CDR3 sequence is CASSLGGFLRDEQYF. CDR3 nucleotide sequence: TGTGCCAGCAGCTTAGGCGGATTTTTGAGGGACGAGCAGTACTTC.

Points on this clonotype: One junction end disagrees with the germline gene, perhaps due to a read error. The chain combines TRBV27 with TRBJ2-7; no definite D call. Germline V lookup: CDR1 MNHEY, CDR2 SMNVEV (reference sequence). The CDR3 extends over 13 amino acids. As DNA, the CDR3 is TGCGCCAGCAGTTTCCAGCCCTCCTACGAGCAGTACTTC. It yields the protein CASSFQPSYEQYF.

This clonotype was seen a handful of times. J is TRBJ2-4 and V is TRBV21-1. TRBV21-1 is listed as a pseudogene. This CDR3 has 14 amino acids. This CDR3 reads CASSLVSTPNIQYF. The DNA for the CDR3 is TGTGCCAGCAGCCTTGTGTCGACTCCAAACATTCAGTACTTC.

The rearrangement links TRBV29-1 to TRBJ2-7; D may be TRBD1 or TRBD2 (6 bases each). V lost 7 bases, J lost 5 bases, and 15 bases lay in between. From germline, CDR1 is SQVTM and CDR2 ANQGSEA. The CDR3 runs to 12 residues. Written as DNA, the CDR3 is TGCAGCGCCACGGGGGCGGCCAACGAGCAGTACTTC. Its translation: CSATGAANEQYF.

In DNA form, the CDR3 reads TGCAGTGCACCGGATCGACTAGCGGGAGGAGATACGCAGTATTTT. The encoded protein is CSAPDRLAGGDTQYF. The chain is built from TRBV20-1 and TRBJ2-3, with 13 bases identical to TRBD2. V gave up 6 bases and J gave up 5 bases; unmatched junction bases: 8. CDR1 is DFQATT and CDR2 is SNEGSKA in the germline V gene (reference sequence). The CDR3 loop spans 15 amino acids.

The table lists this clonotype with a few counts. The chain has TRBV29-1 and TRBJ2-3; TRBD2 might be the D (6 bases). This CDR3 has 13 residues. Germline V gives CDR1 SQVTM, CDR2 ANQGSEA. V was pared by 4 bases and J by 5 bases, with 13 bases between. CDR3 sequence: CSVGQRAEDTQYF. The CDR3 region has the DNA TGCAGCGTTGGCCAGCGGGCTGAAGATACGCAGTATTTT.

DNA for the CDR3: TGTGCCAGCAGTTTTGGTTATAAGGGAGATACGCAGTATTTT. Protein: CASSFGYKGDTQYF. This chain uses TRBV28 with TRBJ2-3, with D unresolved. Germline loops: CDR1 MDHEN, CDR2 SYDVKM. V dropped 3 bases and J dropped 5 bases, with 12 bases sitting between them. CDR3 length: 14 residues.

The V call is TRBV7-3, the J call TRBJ2-5; 7 nucleotides align to TRBD2. Germline V gene data show CDR1 as SGHTA and CDR2 as FQGTGA. The ends lost 4 bases at V and 4 bases at J; junction bases unmatched: 9. The CDR3 runs to 15 residues. CDR3 in DNA: TGTGCCAGCAGCTCCACAGTGGGAGGGGCAGAGACCCAGTACTTC. Residues: CASSSTVGGAETQYF.